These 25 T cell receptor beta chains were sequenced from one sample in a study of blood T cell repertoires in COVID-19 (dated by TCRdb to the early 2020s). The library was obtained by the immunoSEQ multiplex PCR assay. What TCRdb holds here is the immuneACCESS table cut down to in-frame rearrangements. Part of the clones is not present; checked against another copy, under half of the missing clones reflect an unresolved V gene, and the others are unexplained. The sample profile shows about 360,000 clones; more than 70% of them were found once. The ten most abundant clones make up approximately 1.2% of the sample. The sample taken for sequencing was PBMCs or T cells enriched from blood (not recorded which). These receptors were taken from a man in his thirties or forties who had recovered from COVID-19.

In DNA form, the CDR3 reads TGTGCCAGCAGCGTAGAGGGGGCAGGGTCTAATGAAAAACTGTTTTTT. Its translation: CASSVEGAGSNEKLFF. The genes are TRBV9 and TRBJ1-4; 7 bases map to TRBD1. J lost 3 bases, V lost 0 bases, and 5 bases had no gene match. This CDR3 region has 16 residues. Germline CDR1 SGDLS, CDR2 YYNGEE.

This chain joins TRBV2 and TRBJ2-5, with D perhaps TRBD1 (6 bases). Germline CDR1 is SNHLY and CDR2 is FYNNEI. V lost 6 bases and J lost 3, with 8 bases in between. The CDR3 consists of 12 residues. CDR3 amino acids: CASSWTEETQYF. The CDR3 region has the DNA TGTGCCAGCAGCTGGACAGAAGAGACCCAGTACTTC.

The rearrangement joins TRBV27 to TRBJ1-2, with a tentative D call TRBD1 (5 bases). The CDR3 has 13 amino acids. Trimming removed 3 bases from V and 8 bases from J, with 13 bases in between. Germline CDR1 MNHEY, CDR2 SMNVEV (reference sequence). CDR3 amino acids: CASSLRQGYGYTF. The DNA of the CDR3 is TGTGCCAGCAGTTTGAGGCAGGGATACGGCTACACCTTC.

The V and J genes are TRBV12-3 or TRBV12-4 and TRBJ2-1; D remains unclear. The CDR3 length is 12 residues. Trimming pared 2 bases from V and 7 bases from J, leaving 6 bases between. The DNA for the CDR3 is TGTGCCAGCAGTTTAAATAGAAATGAGCAGTTCTTC. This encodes CASSLNRNEQFF.

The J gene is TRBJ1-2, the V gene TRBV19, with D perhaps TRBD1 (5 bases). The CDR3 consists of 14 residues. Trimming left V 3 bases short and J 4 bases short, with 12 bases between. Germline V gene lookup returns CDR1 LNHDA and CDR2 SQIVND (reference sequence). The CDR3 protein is CASSIPGNSYGYTF. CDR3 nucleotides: TGTGCCAGTAGTATTCCAGGGAACAGCTATGGCTACACCTTC.

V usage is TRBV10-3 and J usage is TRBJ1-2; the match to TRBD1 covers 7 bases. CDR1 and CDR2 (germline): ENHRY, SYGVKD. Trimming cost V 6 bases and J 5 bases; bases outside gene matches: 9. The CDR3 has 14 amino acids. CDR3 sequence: CAIRGPGQKYGYTF. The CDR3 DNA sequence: TGTGCCATCAGGGGGCCGGGACAGAAATATGGCTACACCTTC.

In nucleotides, the CDR3 is TGTGCCAGCAGCCAAACAGGGACGGGGGAGACCCAGTACTTC. The encoded protein is CASSQTGTGETQYF. The genes are TRBV11-2 and TRBJ2-5, with D tentatively TRBD1 (6 bases). From germline, CDR1 is SGHAT and CDR2 FQNNGV. The germline V and J ends were trimmed by 5 bases and 5 bases, with 15 bases remaining between them. The length of the CDR3 is 14 residues.

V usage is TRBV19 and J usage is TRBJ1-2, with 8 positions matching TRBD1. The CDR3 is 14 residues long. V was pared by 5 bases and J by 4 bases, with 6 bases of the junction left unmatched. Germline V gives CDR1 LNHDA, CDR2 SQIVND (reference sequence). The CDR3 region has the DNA TGTGCCAGTAGTTTCGGACAGGGCATCTATGGCTACACCTTC. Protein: CASSFGQGIYGYTF. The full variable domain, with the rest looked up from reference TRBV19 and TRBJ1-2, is DGGITQSPKYLFRKEGQNVTLSCEQNLNHDAMYWYRQDPGQGLRLIYYSQIVNDFQKGDIAEGYSVSREKKESFPLTVTSAQKNPTAFYLCASSFGQGIYGYTFGSGTRLTVV.

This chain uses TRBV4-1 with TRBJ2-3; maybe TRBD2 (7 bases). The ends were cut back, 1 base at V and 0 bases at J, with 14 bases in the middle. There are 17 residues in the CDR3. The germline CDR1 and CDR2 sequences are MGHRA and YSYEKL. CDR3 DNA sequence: TGCGCCAGCAGCCAAGTTACGGGGGGCGCTAGCACAGATACGCAGTATTTT. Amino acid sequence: CASSQVTGGASTDTQYF.

Here the CDR3 DNA reads TGCGCCAGCAGCTTGGCGGGGGGGCAAGAGACCCAGTACTTC. Translation: CASSLAGGQETQYF. The chain uses TRBV5-1 and TRBJ2-5; the match to TRBD2 covers 8 bases. The V gene end was trimmed by 0 bases and the J gene end by 2 bases; junction bases not matched to a gene: 0. Germline CDR1 SGHRS, CDR2 YFSETQ. This CDR3 has 14 residues.

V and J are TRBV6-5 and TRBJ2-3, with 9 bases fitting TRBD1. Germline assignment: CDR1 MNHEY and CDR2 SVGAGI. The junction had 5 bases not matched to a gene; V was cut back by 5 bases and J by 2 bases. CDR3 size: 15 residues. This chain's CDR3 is CASSNRGLDTDTQYF. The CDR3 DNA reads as TGTGCCAGCAGTAACAGGGGGCTCGACACAGATACGCAGTATTTT.

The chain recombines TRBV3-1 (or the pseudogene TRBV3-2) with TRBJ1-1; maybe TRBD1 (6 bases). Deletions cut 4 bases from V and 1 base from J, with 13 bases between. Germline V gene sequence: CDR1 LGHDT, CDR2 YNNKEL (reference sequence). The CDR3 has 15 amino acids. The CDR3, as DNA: TGTGCCAGCAGCCCGCAAACGGACAGGAACACTGAAGCTTTCTTT. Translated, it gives CASSPQTDRNTEAFF.

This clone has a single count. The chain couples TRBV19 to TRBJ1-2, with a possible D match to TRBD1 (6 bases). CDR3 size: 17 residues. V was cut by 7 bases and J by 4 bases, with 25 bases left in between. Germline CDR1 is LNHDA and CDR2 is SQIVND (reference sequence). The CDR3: CASIRTRDTFPSYGYTF. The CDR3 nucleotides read TGTGCCAGTATCCGCACGAGGGACACATTTCCGTCCTATGGCTACACCTTC.

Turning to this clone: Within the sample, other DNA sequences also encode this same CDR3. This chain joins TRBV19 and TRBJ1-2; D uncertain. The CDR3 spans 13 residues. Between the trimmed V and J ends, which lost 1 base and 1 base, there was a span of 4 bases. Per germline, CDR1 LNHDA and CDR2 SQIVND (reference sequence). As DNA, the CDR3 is TGTGCCAGTAGTATAGGACTTAACTATGGCTACACCTTC. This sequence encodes CASSIGLNYGYTF. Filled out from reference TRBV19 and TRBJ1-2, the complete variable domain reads DGGITQSPKYLFRKEGQNVTLSCEQNLNHDAMYWYRQDPGQGLRLIYYSQIVNDFQKGDIAEGYSVSREKKESFPLTVTSAQKNPTAFYLCASSIGLNYGYTFGSGTRLTVV.

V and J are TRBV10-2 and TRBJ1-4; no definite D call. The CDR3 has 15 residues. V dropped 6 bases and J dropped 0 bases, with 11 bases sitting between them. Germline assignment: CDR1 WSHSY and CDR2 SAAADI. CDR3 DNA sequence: TGCGCCAGCAGCTTTTTCCAGACAACTAATGAAAAACTGTTTTTT. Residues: CASSFFQTTNEKLFF.

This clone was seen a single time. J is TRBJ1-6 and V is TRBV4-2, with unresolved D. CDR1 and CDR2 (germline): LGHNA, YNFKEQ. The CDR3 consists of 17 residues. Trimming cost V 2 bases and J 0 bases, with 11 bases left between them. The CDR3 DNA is TGTGCCAGCAGCCAAAGTTTGGAGAGCTCCTATAATTCACCCCTCCACTTT. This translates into CASSQSLESSYNSPLHF.

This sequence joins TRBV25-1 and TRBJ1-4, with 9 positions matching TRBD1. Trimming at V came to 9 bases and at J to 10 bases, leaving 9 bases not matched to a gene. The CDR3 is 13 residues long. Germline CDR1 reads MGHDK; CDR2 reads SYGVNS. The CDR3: CARHPGQGGKLFF. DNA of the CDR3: TGTGCCAGGCATCCGGGACAGGGAGGAAAACTGTTTTTT.

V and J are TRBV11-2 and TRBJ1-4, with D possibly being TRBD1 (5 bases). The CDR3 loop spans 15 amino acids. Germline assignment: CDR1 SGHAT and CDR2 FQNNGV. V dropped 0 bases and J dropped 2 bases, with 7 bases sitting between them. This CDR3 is CASSLDWGTNEKLFF. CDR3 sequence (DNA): TGTGCCAGCAGCTTAGATTGGGGCACTAATGAAAAACTGTTTTTT.

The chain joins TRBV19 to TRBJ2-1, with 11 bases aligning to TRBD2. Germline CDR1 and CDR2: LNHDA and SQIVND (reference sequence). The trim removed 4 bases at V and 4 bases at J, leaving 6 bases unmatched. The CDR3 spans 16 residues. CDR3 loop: CASSRETSGAYNEQFF. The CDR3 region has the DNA TGTGCCAGTAGTAGAGAGACTAGCGGGGCATACAATGAGCAGTTCTTC.

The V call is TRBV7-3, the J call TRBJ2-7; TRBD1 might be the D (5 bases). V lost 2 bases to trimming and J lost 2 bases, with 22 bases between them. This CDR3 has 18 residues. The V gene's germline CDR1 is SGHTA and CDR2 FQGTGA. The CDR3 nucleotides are TGTGCCAGCAGCTTAGATCTGTCGACAGACGGACCGACCTACGAGCAGTACTTC. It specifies CASSLDLSTDGPTYEQYF. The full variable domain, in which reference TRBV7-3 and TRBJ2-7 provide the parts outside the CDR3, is GAGVSQTPSNKVTEKGKYVELRCDPISGHTALYWYRQSLGQGPEFLIYFQGTGAADDSGLPNDRFFAVRPEGSVSTLKIQRTERGDSAVYLCASSLDLSTDGPTYEQYFGPGTRLTVT.

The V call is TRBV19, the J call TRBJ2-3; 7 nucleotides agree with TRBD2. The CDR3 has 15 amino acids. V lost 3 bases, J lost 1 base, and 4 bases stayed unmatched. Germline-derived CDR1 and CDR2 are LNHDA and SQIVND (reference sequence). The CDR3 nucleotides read TGTGCCAGTAGTATTTATCGGGGGGGCACAGATACGCAGTATTTT. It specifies CASSIYRGGTDTQYF. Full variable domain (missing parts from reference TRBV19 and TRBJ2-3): DGGITQSPKYLFRKEGQNVTLSCEQNLNHDAMYWYRQDPGQGLRLIYYSQIVNDFQKGDIAEGYSVSREKKESFPLTVTSAQKNPTAFYLCASSIYRGGTDTQYFGPGTRLTVL.

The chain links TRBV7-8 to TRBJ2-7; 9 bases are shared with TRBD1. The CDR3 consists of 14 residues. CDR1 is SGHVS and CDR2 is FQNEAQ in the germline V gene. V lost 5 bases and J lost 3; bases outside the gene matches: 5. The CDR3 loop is CASSVTGGFYEQYF. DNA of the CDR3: TGTGCCAGCAGCGTGACAGGGGGATTCTACGAGCAGTACTTC.

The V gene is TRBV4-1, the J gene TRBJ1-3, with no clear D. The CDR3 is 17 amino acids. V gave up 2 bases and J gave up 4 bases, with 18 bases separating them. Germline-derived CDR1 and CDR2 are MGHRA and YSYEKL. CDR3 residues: CASSQPGSAAEGNTIYF. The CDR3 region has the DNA TGCGCCAGCAGCCAACCTGGCTCAGCCGCGGAGGGAAACACCATATATTTT.

The CDR3: CASSPGQPEAFF. The DNA of the CDR3 is TGTGCCAGCAGCCCGGGACAACCCGAAGCTTTCTTT. The gene calls are TRBV6-2 or TRBV6-3 and TRBJ1-1; D might be TRBD1 (6 bases). This CDR3 region has 12 residues. Trimming removed 6 bases from V and 8 bases from J, with 13 bases in between. Per germline, CDR1 MNHEY and CDR2 SVGEGT.

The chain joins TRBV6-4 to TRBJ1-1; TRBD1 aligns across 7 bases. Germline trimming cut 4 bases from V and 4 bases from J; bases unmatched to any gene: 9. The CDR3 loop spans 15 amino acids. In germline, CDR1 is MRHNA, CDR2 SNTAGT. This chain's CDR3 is CASSATPDRATEAFF. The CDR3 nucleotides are TGTGCCAGCAGTGCAACCCCCGACAGGGCCACTGAAGCTTTCTTT.